The entry below describes one TCR beta chain. The antigen is unknown. Germline V gives CDR1 MNHGY, CDR2 SAAAGT. The CDR3 runs to 11 residues. V lost 6 bases, J lost 5 bases, and 5 bases lay in between. This entry is derived from a study of T-cell memory formation after mild COVID-19. Regarding the study as a whole: Pre-infection memory held some responding clones, suggesting pre-existing cross-reactive T cells responded.

The TCR alpha and TCR beta cDNA libraries, bearing sample barcodes and UMIs, were generated by 5'RACE using constant-segment primers. TCRdb called the 5' RACE reads again in MiXCR, with one record for every CDR3 protein. The sample has 200,000 to 250,000 distinct CDR3 sequences; about 9.2% are singletons. This TCR was recovered from a man between 18 and 35 years old who had mild COVID-19 (a few samples of this study predate the infection). Cell type and time point are not known. The V gene is TRBV6-8, the J gene TRBJ1-5; D unclear. Sequenced input: PBMCs or a T cell subset sorted from them (not recorded which). The CDR3 sequence is CASRPHQPQHF. The CDR3 DNA reads TGTGCCAGCAGGCCCCATCAGCCCCAGCATTTT.